This T cell receptor beta chain comes out of a study of Ad26.COV2.S vaccination and SARS-CoV-2 variants. Findings of the study overall: Placebo recipients trailed vaccine recipients in spike-specific TCR breadth.

Germline assignment: CDR1 SGDLS and CDR2 YYNGEE. The CDR3 extends over 16 amino acids. With 4 bases clipped from V and 5 bases from J, the junction kept 13 bases outside the gene matches. Described treatment: 19 received Ad26.COV2.S at low or high dose, single or two shots; several received placebo; per-sample allocation not given. Each sample was drawn 63 days after the first injection (of vaccine or placebo). The shot given was an Ad26 vector that makes Wuhan-strain SARS-CoV-2 spike. To note about this clone: Its antigen is not known.

Sequencing was performed with immunoSEQ multiplex PCR; in TCRdb, only in-frame clones are kept and a portion is missing. The sample lists about 410,000 clones; approximately 90% were seen once. The rearrangement links TRBV9 to TRBJ2-3; 7 bases are a match to TRBD1. This clonotype originated in a person between 18 and 59 years old who received the Ad26.COV2.S COVID-19 vaccine or a placebo. The sequencing used peripheral blood, collected in a trial of Ad26.COV2.S vaccine versus placebo. CDR3 residues: CASSLRQGSGRDTQYF. CDR3 nucleotides: TGTGCCAGCAGCTTACGACAGGGCAGTGGGCGAGATACGCAGTATTTT.